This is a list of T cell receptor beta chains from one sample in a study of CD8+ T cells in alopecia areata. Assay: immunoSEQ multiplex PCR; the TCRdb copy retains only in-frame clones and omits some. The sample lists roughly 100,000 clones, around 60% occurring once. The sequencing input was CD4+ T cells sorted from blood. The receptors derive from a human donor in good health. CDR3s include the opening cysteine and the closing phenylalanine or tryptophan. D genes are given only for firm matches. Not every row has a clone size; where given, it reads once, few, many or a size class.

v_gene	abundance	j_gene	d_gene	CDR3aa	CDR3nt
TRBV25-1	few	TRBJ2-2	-	CASSESGGGGELFF	TGTGCCAGCAGTGAAAGTGGCGGTGGCGGGGAGCTGTTTTTT
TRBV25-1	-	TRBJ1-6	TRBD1	CASSGGQLLNSPLHF	TGTGCCAGCAGTGGGGGACAGTTGCTTAATTCACCCCTCCACTTT
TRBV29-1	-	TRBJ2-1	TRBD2	CSRMGTSGGADEQFF	TGCAGCAGGATGGGGACTAGCGGGGGGGCCGATGAGCAGTTCTTC
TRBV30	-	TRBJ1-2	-	CAWSVGRPNYGYTF	TGTGCCTGGAGTGTGGGACGGCCTAACTATGGCTACACCTTC
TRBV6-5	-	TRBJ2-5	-	CASSYLQGHRETQYF	TGTGCCAGCAGTTACCTCCAGGGACACCGGGAGACCCAGTACTTC
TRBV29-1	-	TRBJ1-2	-	CSVDGGYTF	TGCAGCGTTGATGGTGGCTACACCTTC
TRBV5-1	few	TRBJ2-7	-	CASSVGHNYEQYF	TGCGCCAGCAGCGTGGGACATAACTACGAGCAGTACTTC
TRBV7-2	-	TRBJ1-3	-	CASSRAAGPYSGNTIYF	TGTGCCAGCAGCCGGGCGGCAGGCCCTTACTCTGGAAACACCATATATTTT
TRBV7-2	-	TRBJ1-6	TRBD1	CASSLAGQGNSPLHF	TGTGCCAGCAGCTTAGCGGGACAGGGGAATTCACCCCTCCACTTT
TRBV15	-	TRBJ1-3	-	CATSRDEGLRNTIYF	TGTGCCACCAGCAGAGATGAGGGGCTCAGAAACACCATATATTTT
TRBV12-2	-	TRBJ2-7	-	CASRPLGGRGRDGRYEQYF	TGTGCAAGTCGCCCATTGGGGGGCAGGGGGCGCGATGGCCGCTACGAGCAGTACTTC
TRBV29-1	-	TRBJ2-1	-	CSVERLAIGEQFF	TGCAGCGTTGAACGCCTAGCGATTGGTGAGCAGTTCTTC
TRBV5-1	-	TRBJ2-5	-	CASSTGDSQETQYF	TGCGCCAGCAGCACTGGGGACTCCCAAGAGACCCAGTACTTC
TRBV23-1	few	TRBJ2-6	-	CASSQSATSGANVLTF	TGCGCCAGCAGTCAGAGTGCCACCTCTGGGGCCAACGTCCTGACTTTC
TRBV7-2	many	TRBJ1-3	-	CASSLGSGNTIYF	TGTGCCAGCAGCTTAGGATCCGGAAACACCATATATTTT
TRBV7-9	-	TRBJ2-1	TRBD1	CASSIGTASYNEQFF	TGTGCCAGCAGCATCGGGACAGCATCCTACAATGAGCAGTTCTTC
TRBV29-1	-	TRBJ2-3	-	CSASPSSTDTQYF	TGCAGCGCTAGTCCGTCTAGCACAGATACGCAGTATTTT
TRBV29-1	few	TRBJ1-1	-	CSVPGNTEAFF	TGCAGCGTTCCGGGGAACACTGAAGCTTTCTTT
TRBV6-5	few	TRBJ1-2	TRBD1	CASSGQGAGYGYTF	TGTGCCAGCAGTGGACAGGGGGCAGGCTATGGCTACACCTTC
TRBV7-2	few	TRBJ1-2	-	CASSSDWGGYTF	TGTGCCAGCAGCTCGGACTGGGGTGGCTACACCTTC
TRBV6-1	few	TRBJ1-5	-	CASSEVVNQPQHF	TGTGCCAGCAGTGAAGTTGTTAACCAGCCCCAGCATTTT
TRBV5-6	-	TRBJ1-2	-	CASHWGRGYTF	TGTGCCAGCCACTGGGGACGGGGCTACACCTTC
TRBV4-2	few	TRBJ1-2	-	CASSQARYDGYTF	TGTGCCAGCAGCCAAGCTAGATACGATGGCTACACCTTC
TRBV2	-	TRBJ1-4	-	CASRGGVGEKLFF	TGTGCCAGCAGGGGTGGCGTTGGTGAAAAACTGTTTTTT
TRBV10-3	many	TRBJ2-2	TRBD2	CAINAGGTDGELFF	TGTGCCATCAACGCGGGGGGCACGGACGGGGAGCTGTTTTTT
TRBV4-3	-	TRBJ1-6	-	CASSLRAGSNSPLHF	TGCGCCAGCTCCCTCCGGGCAGGGAGTAATTCACCCCTCCACTTT
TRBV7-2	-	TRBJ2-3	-	CASSHPGTDTQYF	TGTGCCAGCAGCCACCCCGGCACAGATACGCAGTATTTT
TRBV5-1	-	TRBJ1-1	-	CASSTQNVNTEAFF	TGCGCCAGCAGTACACAGAACGTGAACACTGAAGCTTTCTTT
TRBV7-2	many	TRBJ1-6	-	CASSLSKVLSSPLHF	TGTGCCAGCAGCTTATCGAAGGTGTTAAGTTCACCCCTCCACTTT
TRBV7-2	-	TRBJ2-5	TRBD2	CATATSGGETQYF	TGTGCCACCGCGACTAGCGGGGGTGAGACCCAGTACTTC
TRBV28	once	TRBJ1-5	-	CASSLSKARIPNQPQHF	TGTGCCAGCAGTTTATCCAAAGCCCGGATACCAAATCAGCCCCAGCATTTT
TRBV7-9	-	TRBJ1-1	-	CASSSNTGAFF	TGTGCCAGCAGCTCGAACACGGGAGCTTTCTTT
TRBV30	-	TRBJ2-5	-	CAWSGTGVPSETQYF	TGTGCCTGGAGTGGGACGGGGGTACCATCGGAGACCCAGTACTTC
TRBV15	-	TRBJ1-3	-	CATSWNLRSTIYF	TGTGCCACCAGCTGGAACCTAAGGAGCACCATATATTTT
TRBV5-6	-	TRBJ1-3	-	CASSRGDTPSSGNTIYF	TGTGCCAGCAGCCGAGGGGACACGCCGAGCTCTGGAAACACCATATATTTT
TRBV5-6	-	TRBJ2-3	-	CASSLVSTDTQYF	TGTGCCAGCAGCTTGGTAAGCACAGATACGCAGTATTTT
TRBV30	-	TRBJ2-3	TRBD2	CAWRRLAGADTQYF	TGTGCCTGGAGGAGACTAGCGGGGGCAGATACGCAGTATTTT
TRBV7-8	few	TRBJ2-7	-	CASSLGEKDYEQYF	TGTGCCAGCAGCTTAGGGGAAAAGGACTACGAGCAGTACTTC
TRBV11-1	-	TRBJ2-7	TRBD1	CASSFGTGRSEQYF	TGTGCCAGCAGCTTCGGGACAGGGCGGAGCGAGCAGTACTTC
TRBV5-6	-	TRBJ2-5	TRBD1	CASSSIQGARETQYF	TGTGCCAGCAGCTCCATACAGGGGGCCCGAGAGACCCAGTACTTC
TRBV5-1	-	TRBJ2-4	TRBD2	CASSFPTSGGDLAKNIQYF	TGCGCCAGCAGCTTCCCGACTAGCGGGGGGGATCTAGCCAAAAACATTCAGTACTTC
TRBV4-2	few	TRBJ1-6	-	CASAHRRPPDNSPLHF	TGTGCCAGCGCCCATCGGAGGCCTCCCGATAATTCACCCCTCCACTTT
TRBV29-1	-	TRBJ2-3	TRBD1	CSVFKGGIGADTQYF	TGCAGCGTTTTCAAAGGGGGCATTGGCGCAGATACGCAGTATTTT
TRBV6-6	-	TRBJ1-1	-	CASSYGGQGDTEAFF	TGTGCCAGCAGTTACGGAGGTCAGGGAGACACTGAAGCTTTCTTT